This T cell receptor beta chain comes out of a study of blood T cells in healthy people across ages. Deletions cut 5 bases from V and 1 base from J, with 11 bases between. Germline assignment: CDR1 SGHTA and CDR2 FQGNSA. The CDR3 is 14 residues long. Next came a second PCR, run for about 7 to 12 cycles, which used a sample-barcoded 5' primer along with a J-beta primer mix. MiXCR was run by TCRdb on the 5' RACE reads, yielding one entry per CDR3 protein. This table has 750,000 to 950,000 distinct CDR3 sequences, just under 30% appearing once. This sample also appeared in a second study, on T cells of mothers and their children. Turning to that study: When the second PCR was run, its M1S primer added sample barcodes and 2-4 random nucleotides. Normalized overlap was always slightly, never significantly, higher in related than unrelated mother-child pairs. It was observed that no persistent microchimeric T cell clones could be detected.

Sequencing was done on a sample of blood. The chain recombines TRBV7-2 with TRBJ1-1; D gene ambiguous. This receptor was obtained from a woman aged 40-49 years in good health. CDR3 sequence reads: CASSKGFKNTEAFF. For the CDR3, the DNA is TGTGCCAGCAGCAAAGGGTTTAAGAACACTGAAGCTTTCTTT.